What follows are 2 T cell receptor beta chains derived from one specimen sequenced in a study of T cell responses to AZD1222 COVID-19 vaccine (TCRdb year 2021). This specimen's time point label, interpreted: about 28 days (+/-7) after the second vaccine dose. Library preparation employed the immunoSEQ multiplex PCR assay. This is the immuneACCESS table as TCRdb keeps it, with only in-frame sequences that have V and J called. A part of the clones is gone; compared with another copy, unresolved V genes explain less than half, and the rest is unexplained. In this sample the table shows about 130,000 clones, over 85% of which occur a single time. Of the sample, 6% to 7% is held by the ten largest clones. Sample: peripheral blood, taken 28 days after the second AZD1222 dose. The receptor source for this set is an adult who received the AZD1222 COVID-19 vaccine.

The rearrangement links TRBV4-1 to TRBJ2-1; 7 nucleotides line up with TRBD2. CDR1 and CDR2 from the germline V gene are MGHRA and YSYEKL. The ends lost 3 bases at V and 1 base at J; junction bases unmatched: 9. This CDR3 contains 17 residues. CDR3 protein: CASSQSRGGGSYNEQFF. The CDR3 DNA follows: TGCGCCAGCAGCCAGTCAAGAGGCGGGGGTTCCTACAATGAGCAGTTCTTC.

The chain combines TRBV5-1 with TRBJ1-1; 11 bases are shared with TRBD1. Trimming cost V 4 bases and J 10 bases; bases outside gene matches: 6. Per germline, CDR1 SGHRS and CDR2 YFSETQ. The CDR3 runs 13 residues. DNA of the CDR3: TGCGCCAGCAGCATGGGACAGGGGGGTATAGCTTTCTTT. As protein: CASSMGQGGIAFF.